One sample yielded the 26 T cell receptor beta chains listed below, sequenced in a study of blood T cell repertoires in COVID-19. Profiled with immunoSEQ multiplex PCR; TCRdb holds only in-frame clones, not every one. Of a few hundred thousand clones in the sample, 92% are singletons; the top ten hold less than 20%. Sequenced: PBMCs or T cells enriched from blood (not recorded which). The receptors derive from a young woman who had recovered from COVID-19.

The chain recombines TRBV7-8 with TRBJ1-5, with no clear D. Germline CDR1 SGHVS, CDR2 FQNEAQ. V was pared by 2 bases and J by 2 bases, with 13 bases between. The CDR3 loop spans 16 amino acids. The DNA for the CDR3 is TGTGCCAGCAGCTTAACACGGTGGAGGCGCAATCAGCCCCAGCATTTT. Translated, it gives CASSLTRWRRNQPQHF.

V usage is TRBV5-1 and J usage is TRBJ2-3, with 8 bases that match TRBD1. V dropped 0 bases and J dropped 5; count of bases not matched to a gene: 5. The CDR3 runs to 15 residues. Per the germline V gene, CDR1 is SGHRS and CDR2 is YFSETQ. CDR3 amino acids: CASSLGQGAIDTQYF. CDR3 coding DNA: TGCGCCAGCAGCTTGGGGCAGGGGGCAATAGATACGCAGTATTTT.

This chain connects TRBV9 to TRBJ2-5; no reliable D call. Germline CDR1 and CDR2: SGDLS and YYNGEE. V lost 1 base, J lost 2 bases, and 6 bases lay in between. The CDR3 consists of 13 residues. CDR3 sequence reads: CASSVNPQETQYF. As DNA, the CDR3 is TGTGCCAGCAGCGTAAATCCGCAAGAGACCCAGTACTTC.

This clone was detected only a few times. Here the CDR3 DNA reads TGTGCCAGCAGCTTCCATAGTAGCAATCAGCCCCAGCATTTT. Its protein product is CASSFHSSNQPQHF. The chain has TRBV7-9 and TRBJ1-5; the D is unclear. CDR1 and CDR2 (germline): SEHNR, FQNEAQ (reference sequence). The CDR3 has 14 residues. Deletions cut 3 bases from V and 0 bases from J, with 6 bases between.

The table lists this clone with a count of one. This chain uses TRBV11-2 with TRBJ2-1, with D maybe TRBD1 (5 bases). This CDR3 comprises 15 residues. V lost 3 bases, J lost 0 bases, and 9 bases lay in between. CDR1 SGHAT and CDR2 FQNNGV come from the germline V gene. This CDR3 is CASSLDQGSYNEQFF. DNA of the CDR3: TGTGCCAGCAGCTTGGATCAGGGCTCCTACAATGAGCAGTTCTTC.

The sample holds one count of this clone. The chain couples TRBV7-2 to TRBJ2-2, with TRBD2 matching over 7 bases. Germline V gives CDR1 SGHTA, CDR2 FQGNSA. V lost 2 bases, J lost 0 bases, and 6 bases stayed unmatched. The CDR3 sequence is 17 residues long. This CDR3 is CASSLTISGPNTGELFF. CDR3 bases: TGTGCCAGCAGCTTAACCATTAGCGGGCCGAACACCGGGGAGCTGTTTTTT.

This chain joins TRBV11-2 and TRBJ2-1, with D tentatively TRBD2 (6 bases). The length of the CDR3 is 14 residues. V gave up 5 bases and J gave up 7 bases, with 15 bases separating them. In germline, CDR1 is SGHAT, CDR2 FQNNGV. The CDR3 region is CASSIRLETNEQFF. The CDR3 DNA is TGTGCCAGCAGCATCAGACTAGAGACGAATGAGCAGTTCTTC.

V is TRBV9 and J is TRBJ2-3; D not resolved. The V gene lost 0 bases and the J gene lost 5 bases, with 13 bases spanning the gap. Germline V gene data show CDR1 as SGDLS and CDR2 as YYNGEE. CDR3 length: 15 residues. Here the CDR3 reads CASSVGARTEDTQYF. The CDR3 nucleotides are TGTGCCAGCAGCGTAGGAGCTAGAACCGAAGATACGCAGTATTTT.

The CDR3 nucleotides are TGTGCCAGCAGCTTCGACAGCTCTGGGGCCAACGTCCTGACTTTC. Encoded protein: CASSFDSSGANVLTF. The chain has TRBV11-3 and TRBJ2-6; D is possibly TRBD1 (5 bases). This CDR3 spans 15 amino acids. Per germline, CDR1 SGHNT and CDR2 YENEEA. The V end was cut by 3 bases, the J end by 0 bases, with 6 bases between.

The chain uses TRBV11-2 and TRBJ2-1; TRBD2 matches at 11 bases. With V trimmed by 5 bases and J by 0 bases, 9 bases remained unmatched. The CDR3 loop spans 18 amino acids. From germline, CDR1 is SGHAT and CDR2 FQNNGV. The CDR3: CASSGTSGAPSSYNEQFF. The CDR3 DNA follows: TGTGCCAGCAGCGGGACTAGCGGAGCCCCGAGCTCCTACAATGAGCAGTTCTTC.

The chain couples TRBV19 to TRBJ2-2; D possibly corresponds to TRBD1 (6 bases). Germline V lookup: CDR1 LNHDA, CDR2 SQIVND (reference sequence). The CDR3 runs to 14 residues. The V end was cut by 6 bases, the J end by 1 base, with 9 bases between. CDR3 sequence reads: CASRGGWNTGELFF. Written as DNA, the CDR3 is TGTGCCAGTAGAGGGGGTTGGAACACCGGGGAGCTGTTTTTT.

The chain has TRBV28 and TRBJ1-5; 10 bases are shared with TRBD1. V lost 2 bases, J lost 4 bases, and 2 bases stayed unmatched. The CDR3 is 15 residues long. Germline V gene sequence: CDR1 MDHEN, CDR2 SYDVKM. CDR3 nucleotide sequence: TGTGCCAGCAGTTTAGCGGGACAGGGGAATCAGCCCCAGCATTTT. Residues: CASSLAGQGNQPQHF.

V usage is TRBV2 and J usage is TRBJ2-3, with 7 bases aligning to TRBD2. The CDR3 totals 14 residues. Trimming removed 6 bases from V and 1 base from J; junction bases left unmatched: 4. Germline V gene lookup returns CDR1 SNHLY and CDR2 FYNNEI. DNA of the CDR3: TGTGCCAGCAGGGCGGGGGAAGGCACAGATACGCAGTATTTT. Translated: CASRAGEGTDTQYF. Using reference TRBV2 and TRBJ2-3 for the parts outside the CDR3, the full variable domain is EPEVTQTPSHQVTQMGQEVILRCVPISNHLYFYWYRQILGQKVEFLVSFYNNEISEKSEIFDDQFSVERPDGSNFTLKIRSTKLEDSAMYFCASRAGEGTDTQYFGPGTRLTVL.

The chain carries TRBV7-6 and TRBJ2-5; weak D call: TRBD2 (6 bases). The CDR3 extends over 13 amino acids. Germline loops: CDR1 SGHVS, CDR2 FNYEAQ. V lost 3 bases and J 5 bases, leaving 10 bases between the germline ends. The CDR3 nucleotides are TGTGCCAGCAGCTTTGAGAGCGGGGAGACCCAGTACTTC. Amino acids: CASSFESGETQYF.

The chain is built from TRBV7-3 and TRBJ2-3; 8 positions match TRBD2. The trim removed 0 bases at V and 1 base at J, leaving 9 bases unmatched. This CDR3 contains 18 residues. Germline CDR1 is SGHTA and CDR2 is FQGTGA. CDR3 DNA: TGTGCCAGCAGCTTAACTGGGGTTGGTAGCGGGGGCACAGATACGCAGTATTTT. Its translation: CASSLTGVGSGGTDTQYF.

This chain links TRBV12-3 or TRBV12-4 with TRBJ1-2; possibly TRBD1 for D (6 bases). This CDR3 spans 13 amino acids. V was shortened by 6 bases and J by 3 bases, with 11 bases between the two germline ends. The CDR3, as DNA: TGTGCCAGCAGCTCCACAGGGTACTATGGCTACACCTTC. This encodes CASSSTGYYGYTF.

The chain recombines TRBV11-3 with TRBJ2-7; TRBD1 agrees at 7 bases. In germline, CDR1 is SGHNT, CDR2 YENEEA. Trimming took 8 bases from V and 1 from J; bases not matched to a gene: 5. The CDR3 has 13 amino acids. CDR3 bases: TGTGCCAGCCGTGAGGGGGCATCCTACGAGCAGTACTTC. Translated, it gives CASREGASYEQYF.

The J gene is TRBJ2-1, the V gene TRBV7-3; 9 bases are a match to TRBD2. In germline, CDR1 is SGHTA, CDR2 FQGTGA. This CDR3 has 18 residues. Trimming at V came to 1 base and at J to 8 bases, leaving 15 bases not matched to a gene. DNA of the CDR3: TGTGCCAGCAGCTTAAACCCTTTCTTAGCGGGAGCACGGCATGAGCAGTTCTTC. It encodes CASSLNPFLAGARHEQFF.

The chain links TRBV6-5 to TRBJ2-5; possibly TRBD2 for D (5 bases). Per germline, CDR1 MNHEY and CDR2 SVGAGI. This CDR3 region has 12 residues. V gave up 2 bases and J gave up 5 bases, with 6 bases separating them. The CDR3 spells CASSYGSETQYF. DNA of the CDR3: TGTGCCAGCAGTTACGGGAGCGAGACCCAGTACTTC.

V gene TRBV19 combines with J gene TRBJ2-3; possible D gene TRBD1, 5 bases. The length of the CDR3 is 15 residues. The V and J ends lost 3 bases and 4 bases respectively, with 14 bases between them. Per germline, CDR1 LNHDA and CDR2 SQIVND (reference sequence). In DNA, the CDR3 is TGTGCCAGTAGTATGAGCAGGGAACATTCAGATACGCAGTATTTT. It is translated as CASSMSREHSDTQYF. The full variable domain, with the rest looked up from reference TRBV19 and TRBJ2-3, is DGGITQSPKYLFRKEGQNVTLSCEQNLNHDAMYWYRQDPGQGLRLIYYSQIVNDFQKGDIAEGYSVSREKKESFPLTVTSAQKNPTAFYLCASSMSREHSDTQYFGPGTRLTVL.

The V and J genes are TRBV18 and TRBJ2-7, with 8 bases matching TRBD1. CDR3 size: 13 residues. Germline CDR1 is KGHSH and CDR2 is LQKENI. Trimming cost V 3 bases and J 5 bases; bases outside gene matches: 3. CDR3 bases: TGTGCCAGCTCACCGGACAGGGCGAACGAGCAGTACTTC. Translated, it gives CASSPDRANEQYF.

This sequence joins TRBV13 and TRBJ1-2; possibly TRBD1 for D (6 bases). The germline V gene encodes CDR1 PRHDT and CDR2 FYEKMQ (reference sequence). V was cut by 5 bases and J by 0 bases, with 19 bases left in between. The CDR3 extends over 17 amino acids. CDR3: CASSHFTTGPANYGYTF. DNA for the CDR3: TGTGCCAGCAGCCACTTTACGACAGGTCCAGCTAACTATGGCTACACCTTC.

The rearrangement uses TRBV4-3 and TRBJ2-5, with D hard to call. Trimming took off 4 bases at V and 0 bases at J, with 12 bases between the two ends. Germline V gene data show CDR1 as LGHNA and CDR2 as YSLEER. The CDR3 contains 15 residues. In DNA form, the CDR3 reads TGCGCCAGCAGCCTCCATGGCTCGTACCAAGAGACCCAGTACTTC. This codes for CASSLHGSYQETQYF.

The V and J genes are TRBV7-8 and TRBJ1-5; D gene ambiguous. CDR3 length equals 14 residues. Trimming took 2 bases from V and 3 from J, leaving 8 bases between them. CDR1 SGHVS and CDR2 FQNEAQ come from the germline V gene. The CDR3 DNA is TGTGCCAGCAGCTTAATCAGCGACAATCAGCCCCAGCATTTT. Its protein is CASSLISDNQPQHF.

The chain carries TRBV7-2 and TRBJ2-1; 10 positions match TRBD2. Unmatched junction bases numbered 12, after V lost 5 bases and J lost 8 bases. Germline values: CDR1 SGHTA, CDR2 FQGNSA. The CDR3 has 16 amino acids. CDR3 DNA sequence: TGTGCCAGCAGCCCCCGGATGAGCGGGGGGGCCCATGAGCAGTTCTTC. Encoded protein: CASSPRMSGGAHEQFF.

The chain links TRBV28 to TRBJ1-6; D call uncertain. Between the trimmed V and J ends, which lost 5 bases and 10 bases, there was a span of 18 bases. Germline CDR1 MDHEN, CDR2 SYDVKM. This CDR3 spans 15 amino acids. The CDR3 reads CASSLETRGDSPLHF. The CDR3 region has the DNA TGTGCCAGCAGTCTGGAGACCCGTGGAGACTCACCCCTCCACTTT.